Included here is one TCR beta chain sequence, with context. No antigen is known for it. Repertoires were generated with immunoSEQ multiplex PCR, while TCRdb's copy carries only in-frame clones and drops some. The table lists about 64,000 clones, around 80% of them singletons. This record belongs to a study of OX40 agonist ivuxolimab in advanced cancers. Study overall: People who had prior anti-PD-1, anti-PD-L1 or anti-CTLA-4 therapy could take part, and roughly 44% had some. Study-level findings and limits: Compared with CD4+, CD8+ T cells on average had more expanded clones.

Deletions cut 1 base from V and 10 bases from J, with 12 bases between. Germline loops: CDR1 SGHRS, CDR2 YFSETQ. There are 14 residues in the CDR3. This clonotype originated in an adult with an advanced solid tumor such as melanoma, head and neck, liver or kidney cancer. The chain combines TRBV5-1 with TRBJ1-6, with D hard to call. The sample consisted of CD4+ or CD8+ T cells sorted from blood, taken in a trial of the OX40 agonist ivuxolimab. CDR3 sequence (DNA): TGCGCCAGCAGCTTGAGCCCAGCCGAATCACCCCTCCACTTT. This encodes CASSLSPAESPLHF.